The entry below describes one T cell receptor beta chain. No cognate antigen has been identified for it. Base qualities were left out, and no much larger clone turns up one base away. TCR beta CDR3 regions were sequenced from DNA using the immunoSEQ Assay. Per the authors' processing: T cell density was computed as TCR beta template counts normalized to usable DNA estimated by amplifying housekeeping genes. Using the preseqR package, richness was estimated by extrapolating to 120,000 templates for tissue samples and 400,000 templates for PBMC samples. Clonality was taken to be one minus Pielou's evenness. Tissue-enriched TCRs were identified by differential abundance testing using productive amino-acid clonotypes, minimum total count 5 and alpha 0.1. The Jaccard Index and the Morisita Overlap Index were used to measure repertoire overlap between compartments. GLIPH grouped TCR beta CDR3s together with public tetramer-defined viral CDR3s, and a viral motif had to include at least three viral sequences and also show V-gene enrichment. Drawn from immuneACCESS, this table holds only the in-frame rearrangements with V and J called that TCRdb kept. Clones are partly lost; checked studies trace under half to an unresolved V gene and leave the rest unexplained. The V and J calls and clone size were taken over from that table, and D and trimming were inferred from the DNA. Within this sample are about 16,000 clones, with approximately 85% of them counted one time only. In total, the top ten clones hold around 25% of the sample.

The sample originates from a study of T cells in localized non-small cell lung cancer (dated by TCRdb to 2018 to 2021). About the study as a whole: The study examined T cell repertoires in approximately 240 patients with early-stage NSCLC and compared tumors with uninvolved tumor-adjacent lungs. NSCLC patients had a mean age of approximately 70 years, and approximately 140 were male and about a hundred female. All 250 or so NSCLC patients in the cohort were treatment-naive and had localized lung tumors that were resected. Summary of the overall study and its limitations: Because multi-region tumor sequencing was not done, intratumor heterogeneity could not be ruled out. Longer overall survival was associated with higher blood T cell density, whereas shorter survival was associated with higher adjacent-lung clonality. A median of around 50 of the top 100 tumor clones were detected in paired uninvolved adjacent lung, and 28 of these tumor clones were also found among the top 100 clones of the paired uninvolved adjacent lung. Uninvolved tumor-adjacent lung showed the highest T cell clonality, higher than tumor, which suggests more focused antigenic responses in the uninvolved tumor-adjacent lung. Because the study design was exploratory, TCR variables were selected using unadjusted p-values without false-discovery rate correction.

At diagnosis, peripheral blood, uninvolved tumor-adjacent lung and tumor were collected and stored as a combination of fresh-frozen and FFPE material. For TCR repertoire profiling, the blood samples were analyzed as peripheral blood mononuclear cells. CDR1 and CDR2, per the germline V gene, are MNHEY and SVGAGI. CDR3 length: 12 amino acids, cysteine to phenylalanine. Here the CDR3 DNA is all that survives: 36 bases in frame from base 1. The V end loses 4 bases and the J end loses 2 bases, and a stretch of 5 bases separates them. The specimen was peripheral blood, collected before any cancer treatment. This TCR was sampled from a male donor older than 55 with stage I lung adenocarcinoma. The V and J segments used are TRBV6-5 and TRBJ1-2; no confident D gene assignment can be made. The CDR3: CASSSVNYGYTF. The nucleotide sequence reads TGTGCCAGCAGTTCAGTGAACTATGGCTACACCTTC.